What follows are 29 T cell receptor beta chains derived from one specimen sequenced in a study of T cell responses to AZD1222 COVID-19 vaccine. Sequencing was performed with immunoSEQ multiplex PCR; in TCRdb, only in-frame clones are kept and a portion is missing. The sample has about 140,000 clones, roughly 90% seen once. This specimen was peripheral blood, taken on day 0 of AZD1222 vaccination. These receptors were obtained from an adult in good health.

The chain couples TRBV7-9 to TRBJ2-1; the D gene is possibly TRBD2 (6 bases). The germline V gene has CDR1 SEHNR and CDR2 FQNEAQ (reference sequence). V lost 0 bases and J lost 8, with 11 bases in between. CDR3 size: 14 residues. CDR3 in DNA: TGTGCCAGCAGCTTAGCGCGGGACGGGGATGAGCAGTTCTTC. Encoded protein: CASSLARDGDEQFF. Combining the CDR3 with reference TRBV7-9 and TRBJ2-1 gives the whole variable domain DTGVSQNPRHKITKRGQNVTFRCDPISEHNRLYWYRQTLGQGPEFLTYFQNEAQLEKSRLLSDRFSAERPKGSFSTLEIQRTEQGDSAMYLCASSLARDGDEQFFGPGTRLTVL.

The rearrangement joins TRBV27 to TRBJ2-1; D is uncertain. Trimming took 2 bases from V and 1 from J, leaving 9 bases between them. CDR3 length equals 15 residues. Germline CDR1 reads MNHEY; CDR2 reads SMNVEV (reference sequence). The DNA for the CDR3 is TGTGCCAGCAGTTTAGCGCGTCGGTCCTACAATGAGCAGTTCTTC. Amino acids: CASSLARRSYNEQFF.

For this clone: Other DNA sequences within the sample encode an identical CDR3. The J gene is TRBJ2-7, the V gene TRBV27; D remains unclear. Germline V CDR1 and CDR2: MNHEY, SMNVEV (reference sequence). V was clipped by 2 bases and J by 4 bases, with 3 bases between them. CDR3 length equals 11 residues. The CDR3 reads CASSLGYEQYF. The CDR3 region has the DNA TGTGCCAGCAGTTTAGGGTACGAGCAGTACTTC.

As DNA, the CDR3 is TGTGCCAGCAATCGGGGGGGCGGGGCTAATTCACCCCTCCACTTT. It yields the protein CASNRGGGANSPLHF. The rearrangement joins TRBV27 to TRBJ1-6; D possibly corresponds to TRBD1 (6 bases). This CDR3 contains 15 residues. Per the germline V gene, CDR1 is MNHEY and CDR2 is SMNVEV (reference sequence). Trimming left V 7 bases short and J 6 bases short, with 16 bases between.

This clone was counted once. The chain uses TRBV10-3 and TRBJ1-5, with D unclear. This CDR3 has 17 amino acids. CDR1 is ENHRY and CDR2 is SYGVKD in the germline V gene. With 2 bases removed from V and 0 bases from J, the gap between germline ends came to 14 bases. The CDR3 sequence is CAISELGPDFSNQPQHF. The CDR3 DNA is TGTGCCATCAGTGAGCTAGGGCCGGACTTTAGCAATCAGCCCCAGCATTTT.

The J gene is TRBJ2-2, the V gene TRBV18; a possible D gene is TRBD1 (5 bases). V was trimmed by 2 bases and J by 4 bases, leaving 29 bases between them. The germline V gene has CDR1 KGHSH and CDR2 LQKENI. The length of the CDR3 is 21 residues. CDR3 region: CASSPRDLSGREIHFTGELFF. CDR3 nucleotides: TGTGCCAGCTCACCAAGAGACTTAAGTGGCAGGGAAATACATTTCACCGGGGAGCTGTTTTTT.

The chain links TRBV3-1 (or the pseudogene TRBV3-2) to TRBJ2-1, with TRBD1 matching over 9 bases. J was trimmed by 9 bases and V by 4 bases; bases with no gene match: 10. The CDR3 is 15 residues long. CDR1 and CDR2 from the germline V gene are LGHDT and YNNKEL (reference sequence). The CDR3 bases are TGTGCCAGCAGCCCGTGGGACAGGGCCGGCTCTGAGCAGTTCTTC. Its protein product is CASSPWDRAGSEQFF.

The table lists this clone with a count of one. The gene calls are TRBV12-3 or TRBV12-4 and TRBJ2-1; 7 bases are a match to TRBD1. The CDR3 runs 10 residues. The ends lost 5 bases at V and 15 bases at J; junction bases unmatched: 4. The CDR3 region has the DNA TGTGCCAGCAGTAGGGGGCTAATGTTCTTC. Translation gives CASSRGLMFF.

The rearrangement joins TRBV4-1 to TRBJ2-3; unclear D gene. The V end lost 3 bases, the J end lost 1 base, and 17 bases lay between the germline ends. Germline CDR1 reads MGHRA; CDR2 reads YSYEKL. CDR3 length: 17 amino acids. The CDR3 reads CASSHRPSLTGTDTQYF. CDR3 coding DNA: TGCGCCAGCAGCCACAGGCCAAGTTTGACGGGCACAGATACGCAGTATTTT.

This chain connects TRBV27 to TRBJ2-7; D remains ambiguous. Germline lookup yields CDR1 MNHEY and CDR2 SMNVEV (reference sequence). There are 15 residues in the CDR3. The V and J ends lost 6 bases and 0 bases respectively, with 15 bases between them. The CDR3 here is CASSEQDVGSYEQYF. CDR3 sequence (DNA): TGTGCCAGCAGCGAGCAAGATGTGGGCTCCTACGAGCAGTACTTC.

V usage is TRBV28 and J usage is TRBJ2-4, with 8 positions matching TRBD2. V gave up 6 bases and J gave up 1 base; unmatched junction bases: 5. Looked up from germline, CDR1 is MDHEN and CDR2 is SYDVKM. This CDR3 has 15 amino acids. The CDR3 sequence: CASSPGGAAKNIQYF. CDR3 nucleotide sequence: TGTGCCAGCAGCCCCGGGGGGGCCGCCAAAAACATTCAGTACTTC.

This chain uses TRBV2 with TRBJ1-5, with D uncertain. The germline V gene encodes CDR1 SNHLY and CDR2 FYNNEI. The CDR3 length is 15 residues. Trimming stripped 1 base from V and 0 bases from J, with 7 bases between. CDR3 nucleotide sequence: TGTGCCAGCAGTGAAGGCGGGAGTAGCAATCAGCCCCAGCATTTT. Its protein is CASSEGGSSNQPQHF. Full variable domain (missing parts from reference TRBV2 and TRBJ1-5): EPEVTQTPSHQVTQMGQEVILRCVPISNHLYFYWYRQILGQKVEFLVSFYNNEISEKSEIFDDQFSVERPDGSNFTLKIRSTKLEDSAMYFCASSEGGSSNQPQHFGDGTRLSIL.

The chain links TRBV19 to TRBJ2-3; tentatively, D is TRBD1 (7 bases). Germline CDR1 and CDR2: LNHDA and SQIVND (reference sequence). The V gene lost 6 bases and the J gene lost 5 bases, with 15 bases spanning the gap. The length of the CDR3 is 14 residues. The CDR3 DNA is TGTGCCAGTAGGGCTACAGGGGAGGTAGATACGCAGTATTTT. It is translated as CASRATGEVDTQYF.

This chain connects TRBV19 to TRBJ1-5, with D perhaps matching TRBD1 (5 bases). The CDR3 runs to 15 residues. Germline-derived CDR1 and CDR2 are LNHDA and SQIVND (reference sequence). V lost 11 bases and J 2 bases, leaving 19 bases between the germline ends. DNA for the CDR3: TGTGCCTCCCTTCCGGGGGGTTTGGGCAATCAGCCCCAGCATTTT. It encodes CASLPGGLGNQPQHF.

The CDR3 spells CASRQGTSGKQTQYF. In nucleotides, the CDR3 is TGTGCCAGCAGACAAGGGACTAGCGGGAAACAGACCCAGTACTTC. J is TRBJ2-5 and V is TRBV27; 13 bases align to TRBD2. The CDR3 covers 15 residues. Germline CDR1 and CDR2: MNHEY and SMNVEV (reference sequence). Trimming took 6 bases from V and 6 from J; bases not matched to a gene: 7.

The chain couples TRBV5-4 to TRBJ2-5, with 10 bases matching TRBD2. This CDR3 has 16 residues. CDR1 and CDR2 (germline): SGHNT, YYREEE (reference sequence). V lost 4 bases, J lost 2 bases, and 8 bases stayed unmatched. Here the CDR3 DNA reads TGTGCCAGCAGCACCCGACTAGCGGGTCATCAAGAGACCCAGTACTTC. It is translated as CASSTRLAGHQETQYF. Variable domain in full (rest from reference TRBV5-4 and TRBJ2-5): ETGVTQSPTHLIKTRGQQVTLRCSSQSGHNTVSWYQQALGQGPQFIFQYYREEENGRGNFPPRFSGLQFPNYSSELNVNALELDDSALYLCASSTRLAGHQETQYFGPGTRLLVL.

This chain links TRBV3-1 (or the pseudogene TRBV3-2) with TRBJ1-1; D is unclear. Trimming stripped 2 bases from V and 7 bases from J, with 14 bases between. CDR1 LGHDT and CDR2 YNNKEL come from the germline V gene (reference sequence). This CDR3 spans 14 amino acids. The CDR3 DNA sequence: TGTGCCAGCAGCCAACTGCCCGGCTCCGGTGAAGCTTTCTTT. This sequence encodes CASSQLPGSGEAFF.

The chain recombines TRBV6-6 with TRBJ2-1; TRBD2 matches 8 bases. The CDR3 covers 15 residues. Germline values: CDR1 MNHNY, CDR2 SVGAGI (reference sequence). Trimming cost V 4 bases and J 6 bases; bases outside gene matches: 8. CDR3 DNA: TGTGCCAGCAGTTTCCGGGAGGGCCTATCCAATGAGCAGTTCTTC. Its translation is CASSFREGLSNEQFF.

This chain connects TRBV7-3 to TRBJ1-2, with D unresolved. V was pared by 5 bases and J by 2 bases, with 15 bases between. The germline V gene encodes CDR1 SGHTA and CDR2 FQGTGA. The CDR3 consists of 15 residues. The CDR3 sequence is CASSAGSGVNYGYTF. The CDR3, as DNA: TGTGCCAGCAGCGCCGGAAGTGGGGTCAACTATGGCTACACCTTC.

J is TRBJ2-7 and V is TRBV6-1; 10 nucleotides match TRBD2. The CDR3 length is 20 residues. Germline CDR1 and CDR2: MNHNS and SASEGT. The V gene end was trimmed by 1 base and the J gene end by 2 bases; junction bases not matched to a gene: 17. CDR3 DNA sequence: TGTGCCAGCAGTGAAGTTTCCCCGATACTGATAGCGGGAGGACCCTACGAGCAGTACTTC. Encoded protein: CASSEVSPILIAGGPYEQYF.

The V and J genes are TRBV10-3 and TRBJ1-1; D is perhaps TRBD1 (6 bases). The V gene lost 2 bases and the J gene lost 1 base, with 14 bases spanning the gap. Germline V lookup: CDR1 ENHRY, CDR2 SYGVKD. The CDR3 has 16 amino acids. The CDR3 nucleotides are TGTGCCATCAGTGAGGCCCCAGGGGTGGAGAACACTGAAGCTTTCTTT. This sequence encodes CAISEAPGVENTEAFF.

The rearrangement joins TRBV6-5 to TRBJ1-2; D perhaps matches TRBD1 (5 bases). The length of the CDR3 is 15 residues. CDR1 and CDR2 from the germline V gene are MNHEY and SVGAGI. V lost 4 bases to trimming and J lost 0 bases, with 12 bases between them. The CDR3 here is CASSSSGGANYGYTF. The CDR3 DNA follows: TGTGCCAGCAGTTCAAGCGGGGGAGCTAACTATGGCTACACCTTC.

CDR3 protein: CASSLAPSGRGGTQYF. CDR3 bases: TGTGCCAGCAGCTTAGCGCCTAGCGGGAGAGGGGGTACGCAGTATTTT. The chain uses TRBV7-9 and TRBJ2-3, with 10 nucleotides matching TRBD2. Germline CDR1 and CDR2: SEHNR and FQNEAQ (reference sequence). V was pared by 0 bases and J by 8 bases, with 8 bases of the junction left unmatched. CDR3 length: 16 residues.

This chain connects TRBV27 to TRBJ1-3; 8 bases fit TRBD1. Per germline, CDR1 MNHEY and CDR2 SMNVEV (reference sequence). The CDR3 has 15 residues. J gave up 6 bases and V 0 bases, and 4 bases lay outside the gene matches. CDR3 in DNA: TGTGCCAGCAGTTTATCTGGACAGGGAATAAACACCATATATTTT. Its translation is CASSLSGQGINTIYF.

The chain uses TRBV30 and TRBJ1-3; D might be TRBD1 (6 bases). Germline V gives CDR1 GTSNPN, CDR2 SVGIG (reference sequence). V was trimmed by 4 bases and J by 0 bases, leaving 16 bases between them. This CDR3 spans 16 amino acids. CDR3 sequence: CAWTGGQDSSGNTIYF. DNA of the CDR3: TGTGCCTGGACCGGGGGCCAGGACAGCTCTGGAAACACCATATATTTT.

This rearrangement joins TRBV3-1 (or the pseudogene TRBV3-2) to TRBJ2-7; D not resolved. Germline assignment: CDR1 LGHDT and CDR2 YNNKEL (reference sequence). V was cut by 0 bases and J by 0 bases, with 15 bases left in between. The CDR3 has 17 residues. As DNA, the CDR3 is TGTGCCAGCAGCCAAGATGGTGGCGCAATAAGCTCCTACGAGCAGTACTTC. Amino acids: CASSQDGGAISSYEQYF.

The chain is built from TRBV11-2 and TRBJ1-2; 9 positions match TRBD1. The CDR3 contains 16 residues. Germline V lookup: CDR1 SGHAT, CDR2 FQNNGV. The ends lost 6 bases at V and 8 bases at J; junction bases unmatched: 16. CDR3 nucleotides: TGTGCCAGCAGTTCCGCCCCCCGGACAGGGGAGGAGGGCTACACCTTC. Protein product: CASSSAPRTGEEGYTF.

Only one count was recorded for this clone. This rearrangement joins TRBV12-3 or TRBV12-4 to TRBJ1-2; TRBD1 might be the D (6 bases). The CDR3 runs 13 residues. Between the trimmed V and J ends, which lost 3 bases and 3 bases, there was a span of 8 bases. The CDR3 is CASSLPGDYGYTF. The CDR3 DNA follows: TGTGCCAGCAGTTTGCCAGGGGACTATGGCTACACCTTC.

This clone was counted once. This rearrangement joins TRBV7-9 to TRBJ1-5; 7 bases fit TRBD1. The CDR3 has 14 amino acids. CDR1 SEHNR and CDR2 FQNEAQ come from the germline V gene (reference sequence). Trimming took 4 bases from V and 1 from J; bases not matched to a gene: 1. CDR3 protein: CASSSGQSNQPQHF. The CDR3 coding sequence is TGTGCCAGCAGCTCGGGACAGAGCAATCAGCCCCAGCATTTT.